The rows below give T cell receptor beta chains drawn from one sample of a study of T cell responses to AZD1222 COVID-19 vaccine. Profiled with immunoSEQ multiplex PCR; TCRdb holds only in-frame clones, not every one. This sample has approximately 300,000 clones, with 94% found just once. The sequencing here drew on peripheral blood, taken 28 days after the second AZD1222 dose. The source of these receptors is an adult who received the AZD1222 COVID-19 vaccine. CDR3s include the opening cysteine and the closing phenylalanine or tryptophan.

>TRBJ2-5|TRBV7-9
CASSFLGGRGETQYF
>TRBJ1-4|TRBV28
CASTPSDRFQFNEKLFF
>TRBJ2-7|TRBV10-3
CATLPGVIPHEQYF
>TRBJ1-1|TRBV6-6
CASSRTASNTEAFF
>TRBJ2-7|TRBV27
CASSPSTGSYEQYF
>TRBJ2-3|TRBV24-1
CATSRTSGGASGTDTQYF
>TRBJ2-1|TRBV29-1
CSDRNDYLPYNEQFF
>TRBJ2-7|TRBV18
CASSPRQGSYEQYF
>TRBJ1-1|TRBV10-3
CAALDGASEAFF
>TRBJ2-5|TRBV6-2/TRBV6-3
CASSYSAAQETQYF
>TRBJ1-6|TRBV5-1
CASSFGIRIDAPLHF
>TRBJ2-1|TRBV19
CASSTSTGINEQFF
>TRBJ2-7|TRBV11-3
CASSSPSIAGPTYEQYF
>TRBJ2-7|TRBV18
CASSPGQRYEQYF
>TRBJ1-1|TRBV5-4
CASSRKGLENTEAFF
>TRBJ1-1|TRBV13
CASSLGGAGAKAFF
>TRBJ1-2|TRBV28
CASSLWDGYTF
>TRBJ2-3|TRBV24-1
CATSDPPSTDTQYF
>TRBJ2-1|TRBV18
CASSPSSGRANEQFF
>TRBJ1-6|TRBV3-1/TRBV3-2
CASSPRTGGYNSPLHF
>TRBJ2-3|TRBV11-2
CASSLRLRDTDTQYF
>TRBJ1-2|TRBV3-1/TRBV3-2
CASSPGGIIGYTF
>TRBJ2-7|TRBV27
CASSLRQGAFDEQYF
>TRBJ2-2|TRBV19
CASTDPFSGEQELFF
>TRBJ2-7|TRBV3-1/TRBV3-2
CASNSGGAHEQYF
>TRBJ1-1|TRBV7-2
CASSSDPNTEAFF
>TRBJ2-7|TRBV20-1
CSASTGTRSYEQYF
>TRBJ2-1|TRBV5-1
CASSLPGGNNEQFF
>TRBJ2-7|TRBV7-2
CASSRGQWDSYEQYF
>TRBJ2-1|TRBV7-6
CASSLAASGAYNEQFF
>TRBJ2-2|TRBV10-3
CAISRLAGAGELFF
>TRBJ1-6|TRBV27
CATAGVYNSPLHF
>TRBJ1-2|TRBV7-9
CASSLGTATYGYTF
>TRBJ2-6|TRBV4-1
CASSQDGDRGYSRSGANVLTF
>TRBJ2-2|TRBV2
CASSGSGGRELFF
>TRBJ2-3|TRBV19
CASSKRTGLGSTDTQYF
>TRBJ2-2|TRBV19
CASSTRGAFIAGELFF
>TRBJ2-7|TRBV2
CASSVLGTAYEQYF
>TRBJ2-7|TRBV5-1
CASGSGDEQYF
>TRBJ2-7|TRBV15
CATSRGGISTYEQYF
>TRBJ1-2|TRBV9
CASSVQGFYGYTF
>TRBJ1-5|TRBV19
CASSSLRDQPQHF
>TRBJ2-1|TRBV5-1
CASSLVDSGGNEQFF
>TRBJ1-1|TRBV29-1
CSVVQTGRGITEAFF
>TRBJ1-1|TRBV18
CASSPEIGGTEAFF
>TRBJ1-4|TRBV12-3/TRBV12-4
CASSPDKGGKLFF
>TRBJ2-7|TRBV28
CASSSPGQGVYEQYF
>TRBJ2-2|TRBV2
CASSEAGRSGELFF